These T cell receptor beta chains were read from a single sample in a study of response to subunit inactivated influenza vaccine. TCRdb re-called the RT-PCR reads through MiXCR, storing one row per CDR3 protein. Here the sample spans a few hundred thousand distinct CDR3 sequences, approximately 6.9% being singletons. The sample consisted of PBMCs from blood, taken 23 months after vaccination. These receptor sequences come from a man aged 50 to 69 who received an inactivated influenza vaccine. CDR3s leave out the opening cysteine and the closing phenylalanine or tryptophan.

v_gene,CDR3aa
TRBV12-3/TRBV12-4,ASSSRPPGLAGGQEPDTQY
TRBV4-3,ASSLGLQYGTDQTSNTGELF
TRBV18,ASSPVQANYGYT
TRBV7-8,ASSLAAGDGYT
TRBV5-1,ASTGSGSGYT
TRBV6-1,ASSEAGTALYYEQY
TRBV6-1,ASSEVATDTQY
TRBV11-2,ASSQPGGPANTGELF
TRBV29-1,SGSLANYGYT
TRBV20-1,SVKLGEGNIQY
TRBV7-2,ASSLIVGNQPQH
TRBV6-2/TRBV6-3,ASRLPTSGTGELF
TRBV20-1,SARASLSYNEQF
TRBV29-1,SVSQGGPYEQY
TRBV11-2,ASSPWTGSTDTQY
TRBV20-1,SARVGLTEAF
TRBV7-2,ASSLVGPSADEQY
TRBV12-3/TRBV12-4,ASSPARGYNEQF
TRBV10-3,AISEGRGGQPQH
TRBV7-9,ASRKTGGPETQY
TRBV9,ASSARDGGPYEQY
TRBV6-1,ASRGLLAPSTYEQY
TRBV11-2,ASSLDSLSF
TRBV4-1,ASSQVLLPNEKLF
TRBV11-2,ASRRLGGGAYNEQF
TRBV5-1,ASSLRTGEIGELF
TRBV20-1,SAGAADTQY
TRBV4-1,ASSPTGFREKLF
TRBV7-8,ASSSGLHSEQY
TRBV24-1,ATSALGGGELF
TRBV12-3/TRBV12-4,ASNSRMADTQY
TRBV19,ASRERTSINEQF
TRBV5-1,ASSPELRKRGHEQY
TRBV27,ASSRGGKLF
TRBV4-3,ASSQGWGTEAF
TRBV21-1,ASSKRLAGDYEQY
TRBV13,ASSYYTGADIQY
TRBV20-1,SAGTGAPYNEQF
TRBV20-1,SADDRGEDEQY
TRBV28,ASSSPGGTNYGYT
TRBV5-6,ASGKQDTQY